The clone carrying this T cell receptor beta chain was observed a few times. Original handling: By means of reference gene primer amplification, nucleated cell counts were estimated. The assay was immunoSEQ multiplex PCR, and TCRdb's table has in-frame clones only and misses some. The V and J calls and clone size were taken over from that table, and D and trimming were inferred from the DNA. The top ten hold around 12% of the sample, which has about 170,000 clones, roughly four fifths seen once. This sample stems from a study of blood T cell repertoires in COVID-19. Study background: Spain, Italy and the United States supplied samples that represented acute and convalescent COVID-19.

Sequenced: PBMCs or T cells enriched from blood (not recorded which). The clonotype was recovered from a middle-aged man who had recovered from COVID-19.

The CDR3 DNA reads as TGTGCCAGTAGTATGTCAGTCAATGAGCAGTTCTTC. Its translation is CASSMSVNEQFF. This chain connects TRBV19 to TRBJ2-1; D unclear. Trimming cost V 3 bases and J 6 bases, with 6 bases left between them. The CDR3 runs 12 residues. Germline CDR1 reads LNHDA; CDR2 reads SQIVND (reference sequence).